The 32 T cell receptor beta chains presented below share a single source sample, sequenced in a study of cytomegalovirus exposure and HLA in healthy donors. Primers included in the PCR were 60 Vbeta and 13 Jbeta primers. The data were produced by immunoSEQ multiplex PCR, yet TCRdb's version contains in-frame clones alone and is incomplete. The sample has about 140,000 clones; 75% are singletons. Source material: PBMCs. The receptors come from a man younger than 45 in good health and CMV-seronegative.

CDR3 in amino acids: CAISERNEGLGYGYTF. The DNA of the CDR3 is TGTGCCATCAGTGAGAGGAATGAGGGTTTGGGCTATGGCTACACCTTC. The chain recombines TRBV10-3 with TRBJ1-2; D is uncertain. The CDR3 has 16 residues. Trimming removed 2 bases at V and 4 bases at J, with 17 bases between. CDR1 ENHRY and CDR2 SYGVKD come from the germline V gene.

The V call is TRBV28, the J call TRBJ2-5; TRBD1 aligns across 7 bases. Germline V gene sequence: CDR1 MDHEN, CDR2 SYDVKM. After removal of 6 bases from V and 0 bases from J, the junction contained 4 bases not matched to a gene. CDR3 length: 14 amino acids. The DNA of the CDR3 is TGTGCCAGCAGGGGACAGCGGTACCAAGAGACCCAGTACTTC. It is translated as CASRGQRYQETQYF.

This sequence joins TRBV18 and TRBJ2-1; D is unclear. V gave up 1 base and J gave up 0 bases, with 10 bases separating them. The CDR3 length is 16 residues. From germline, CDR1 is KGHSH and CDR2 LQKENI. CDR3 in amino acids: CASSPLEAASYNEQFF. The CDR3 bases are TGTGCCAGCTCACCACTCGAGGCCGCCTCCTACAATGAGCAGTTCTTC.

The chain employs TRBV9 and TRBJ1-2; 7 nucleotides match TRBD1. Germline V lookup: CDR1 SGDLS, CDR2 YYNGEE. Losses at the gene ends were 6 bases for V and 3 bases for J; bases not matched to a gene: 17. This CDR3 comprises 17 residues. This chain's CDR3 is CASKSGAGGSSYYGYTF. The CDR3 bases are TGTGCCAGCAAGTCCGGGGCAGGGGGATCATCCTACTATGGCTACACCTTC.

The chain is built from TRBV28 and TRBJ1-5, with unresolved D. Looked up from germline, CDR1 is MDHEN and CDR2 is SYDVKM. This CDR3 has 13 residues. V was pared by 8 bases and J by 0 bases, with 8 bases between. The CDR3: CASLEHSNQPQHF. The CDR3 region has the DNA TGTGCCAGCCTGGAGCATAGCAATCAGCCCCAGCATTTT.

This clone occurred a few times. V gene TRBV7-3 combines with J gene TRBJ1-1; tentative D call: TRBD1 (5 bases). V was trimmed by 4 bases and J by 1 base, leaving 7 bases between them. The CDR3 runs to 13 residues. The germline V gene encodes CDR1 SGHTA and CDR2 FQGTGA. The CDR3 DNA reads TGTGCCAGCAGCTCACAGGAGAACACTGAAGCTTTCTTT. Amino acids: CASSSQENTEAFF.

The J gene is TRBJ2-1, the V gene TRBV28, with 11 bases that match TRBD2. The CDR3 is made up of 16 amino acids. CDR1 MDHEN and CDR2 SYDVKM come from the germline V gene. The junction had 12 bases not matched to a gene; V was cut back by 5 bases and J by 9 bases. CDR3 sequence (DNA): TGTGCCAGCAGTCAAACTAGCGGGAGCCGTCGGGGTGAGCAGTTCTTC. The encoded protein is CASSQTSGSRRGEQFF.

A few counts support this clone. The chain uses TRBV19 and TRBJ1-2; 7 bases fit TRBD1. Germline CDR1 reads LNHDA; CDR2 reads SQIVND (reference sequence). J gave up 7 bases and V 7 bases, and 18 bases lay outside the gene matches. CDR3 length: 16 residues. The chain's CDR3 is CASTTRTGAPRSGYTF. The DNA of the CDR3 is TGTGCCAGTACAACACGAACAGGGGCCCCGAGAAGTGGCTACACCTTC.

J is TRBJ2-7 and V is TRBV7-2; maybe TRBD2 (6 bases). The V gene's germline CDR1 is SGHTA and CDR2 FQGNSA. Trimming took off 1 base at V and 0 bases at J, with 7 bases between the two ends. The CDR3 extends over 14 amino acids. The CDR3 coding sequence is TGTGCCAGCAGCTTAGGGGAGGCCTCCTACGAGCAGTACTTC. Protein: CASSLGEASYEQYF.

V gene TRBV18 combines with J gene TRBJ1-1; D ambiguous. The CDR3 length is 16 residues. The germline CDR1 and CDR2 sequences are KGHSH and LQKENI. Trimming stripped 0 bases from V and 4 bases from J, with 15 bases between. CDR3 region: CASSPPGSARATEAFF. Written as DNA, the CDR3 is TGTGCCAGCTCACCACCGGGGAGTGCGAGGGCCACTGAAGCTTTCTTT.

V gene TRBV19 combines with J gene TRBJ1-2, with D hard to call. CDR1 is LNHDA, CDR2 SQIVND, per germline (reference sequence). Trimming took 4 bases from V and 14 from J, leaving 14 bases between them. CDR3 length: 11 residues. The CDR3 sequence: CASSTRLSGTF. The CDR3 DNA reads TGTGCCAGTAGTACCCGACTGTCCGGTACCTTC.

This sequence joins TRBV6-1 and TRBJ2-1; 8 nucleotides match TRBD1. The CDR3 contains 15 residues. The J segment lost 9 bases and the V segment lost 6 bases, leaving 13 bases of the junction unmatched. The germline CDR1 and CDR2 sequences are MNHNS and SASEGT. CDR3 sequence reads: CASSYIGQGRGEQFF. The CDR3 DNA reads as TGTGCCAGCAGCTATATAGGACAGGGCCGCGGTGAGCAGTTCTTC.

The genes are TRBV5-6 and TRBJ2-3; D is possibly TRBD2 (6 bases). V shed 3 bases and J shed 3 bases, with 11 bases lying between them. The CDR3 is made up of 14 amino acids. From germline, CDR1 is SGHDT and CDR2 YYEEEE. The CDR3 loop is CASSSLASTDTQYF. The CDR3 region has the DNA TGTGCCAGCAGCTCGCTAGCGTCAACAGATACGCAGTATTTT. The full variable domain, completed using reference TRBV5-6 and TRBJ2-3, is DAGVTQSPTHLIKTRGQQVTLRCSPKSGHDTVSWYQQALGQGPQFIFQYYEEEERQRGNFPDRFSGHQFPNYSSELNVNALLLGDSALYLCASSSLASTDTQYFGPGTRLTVL.

CDR3 sequence (DNA): TGTGCCAGCAGTGTACAGGGCGGGCCGGAAAAACTGTTTTTT. It codes for CASSVQGGPEKLFF. The V call is TRBV6-1, the J call TRBJ1-4; weak D call: TRBD1 (6 bases). V was clipped by 4 bases and J by 8 bases, with 14 bases between them. Germline values: CDR1 MNHNS, CDR2 SASEGT. The CDR3 totals 14 residues.

CDR3 nucleotide sequence: TGTGCCAGCAGCTCTATTCATTCGGGCACTGAAGCTTTCTTT. Protein sequence: CASSSIHSGTEAFF. This chain uses TRBV28 with TRBJ1-1; no firm D call. CDR3 size: 14 residues. Looked up from germline, CDR1 is MDHEN and CDR2 is SYDVKM. V lost 6 bases, J lost 4 bases, and 15 bases lay in between.

V is TRBV19 and J is TRBJ1-1; possibly TRBD1 for D (6 bases). The germline gives CDR1 LNHDA, CDR2 SQIVND (reference sequence). The CDR3 contains 14 residues. V dropped 3 bases and J dropped 1 base, with 9 bases sitting between them. The DNA for the CDR3 is TGTGCCAGTAGTATGGACAGCTGGAACACTGAAGCTTTCTTT. Its protein product is CASSMDSWNTEAFF.

This chain connects TRBV7-9 to TRBJ2-1, with 8 nucleotides matching TRBD2. Germline V gives CDR1 SEHNR, CDR2 FQNEAQ (reference sequence). The CDR3 has 15 residues. J was trimmed by 5 bases and V by 3 bases; bases with no gene match: 6. CDR3: CASSFGGGLDNEQFF. CDR3 sequence (DNA): TGTGCCAGCAGCTTCGGCGGGGGGCTCGACAATGAGCAGTTCTTC.

V is TRBV11-2 and J is TRBJ2-7, with D perhaps matching TRBD1 (6 bases). The CDR3 sequence is 14 residues long. Germline CDR1 reads SGHAT; CDR2 reads FQNNGV. V was shortened by 1 base and J by 5 bases, with 12 bases between the two germline ends. CDR3 protein: CASSLGGQGHEQYF. The DNA of the CDR3 is TGTGCCAGCAGCTTAGGGGGGCAGGGTCACGAGCAGTACTTC. Together with reference TRBV11-2 and TRBJ2-7, the CDR3 gives the full variable domain: EAGVAQSPRYKIIEKRQSVAFWCNPISGHATLYWYQQILGQGPKLLIQFQNNGVVDDSQLPKDRFSAERLKGVDSTLKIQPAKLEDSAVYLCASSLGGQGHEQYFGPGTRLTVT.

The CDR3 DNA is TGTGCCAGTAGCCGAGGACAGGGAAGCTACAATGAGCAGTTCTTC. Protein: CASSRGQGSYNEQFF. V is TRBV19 and J is TRBJ2-1, with 8 bases fitting TRBD1. CDR1 and CDR2 from the germline V gene are LNHDA and SQIVND (reference sequence). V dropped 6 bases and J dropped 3; count of bases not matched to a gene: 7. This CDR3 spans 15 amino acids.

The genes are TRBV9 and TRBJ1-5, with 8 positions matching TRBD1. The CDR3 loop spans 15 amino acids. The germline CDR1 and CDR2 sequences are SGDLS and YYNGEE. V lost 0 bases and J lost 4; bases outside the gene matches: 3. CDR3 nucleotide sequence: TGTGCCAGCAGCGTAGCGGGACAGGTTAATCAGCCCCAGCATTTT. This encodes CASSVAGQVNQPQHF. Variable domain in full (rest from reference TRBV9 and TRBJ1-5): DSGVTQTPKHLITATGQRVTLRCSPRSGDLSVYWYQQSLDQGLQFLIQYYNGEERAKGNILERFSAQQFPDLHSELNLSSLELGDSALYFCASSVAGQVNQPQHFGDGTRLSIL.

This clone was recorded once. J is TRBJ2-3 and V is TRBV10-3, with TRBD2 matching over 14 bases. The CDR3 consists of 17 residues. J was trimmed by 2 bases and V by 0 bases; bases with no gene match: 1. The germline CDR1 and CDR2 sequences are ENHRY and SYGVKD. The CDR3 region has the DNA TGTGCCATCAGTGAGTCGGGACTAGCGGGGGACACAGATACGCAGTATTTT. Amino acid sequence: CAISESGLAGDTDTQYF.

The gene calls are TRBV14 and TRBJ2-2, with 7 bases identical to TRBD1. Germline CDR1 reads SGHDN; CDR2 reads FVKESK. The CDR3 totals 15 residues. V lost 4 bases to trimming and J lost 7 bases; unmatched junction nucleotides: 9. CDR3 sequence: CASSLPGGNDGELFF. CDR3 bases: TGTGCCAGCAGCCTTCCAGGGGGTAACGACGGGGAGCTGTTTTTT.

The V call is TRBV28, the J call TRBJ1-2; D is ambiguous. Per the germline V gene, CDR1 is MDHEN and CDR2 is SYDVKM. CDR3 length: 14 amino acids. Trimming left V 1 base short and J 1 base short, with 7 bases between. CDR3 loop: CASSLYRSNYGYTF. The CDR3 DNA reads TGTGCCAGCAGTTTATATCGGAGTAACTATGGCTACACCTTC.

The chain joins TRBV30 to TRBJ2-3; weak D call: TRBD2 (6 bases). CDR1 and CDR2 from the germline V gene are GTSNPN and SVGIG (reference sequence). Trimming took off 3 bases at V and 0 bases at J, with 10 bases between the two ends. The CDR3 consists of 14 residues. The CDR3 DNA reads TGTGCCTGGAGAGGACTACCAAGCACAGATACGCAGTATTTT. This encodes CAWRGLPSTDTQYF.

The chain links TRBV2 to TRBJ1-3; D is unclear. The germline V gene encodes CDR1 SNHLY and CDR2 FYNNEI. The CDR3 consists of 13 residues. Trimming shortened V by 8 bases and J by 2 bases, and 10 bases separated the two germline ends. The CDR3 coding sequence is TGTGCCAGCCAGGAGGGCCCTGGAAACACCATATATTTT. It is translated as CASQEGPGNTIYF.

The chain recombines TRBV20-1 with TRBJ1-2; D is unresolved. Trimming pared 6 bases from V and 8 bases from J, leaving 13 bases between. The CDR3 has 11 residues. From germline, CDR1 is DFQATT and CDR2 SNEGSKA (reference sequence). Here the CDR3 DNA reads TGCAGTGCGCCCGGGGTGTGGGGCTACACCTTC. Its translation: CSAPGVWGYTF.

V and J are TRBV6-1 and TRBJ2-1; 9 nucleotides align to TRBD2. The CDR3 is made up of 14 amino acids. The trim removed 4 bases at V and 6 bases at J, leaving 4 bases unmatched. Germline CDR1 is MNHNS and CDR2 is SASEGT. The CDR3: CASSVTSGSNEQFF. As DNA, the CDR3 is TGTGCCAGCAGTGTGACTAGCGGCTCCAATGAGCAGTTCTTC.

The chain carries TRBV10-3 and TRBJ2-1, with 7 positions matching TRBD2. Germline loops: CDR1 ENHRY, CDR2 SYGVKD. CDR3 size: 13 residues. V was pared by 11 bases and J by 2 bases, with 6 bases of the junction left unmatched. CDR3 amino acids: CALRSGAYNEQFF. CDR3 DNA: TGTGCCCTCCGCAGCGGGGCCTACAATGAGCAGTTCTTC.

The chain uses TRBV7-9 and TRBJ1-4; TRBD1 might be the D (5 bases). The CDR3 loop spans 13 amino acids. V was shortened by 5 bases and J by 8 bases, with 12 bases between the two germline ends. Per the germline V gene, CDR1 is SEHNR and CDR2 is FQNEAQ (reference sequence). The CDR3 loop is CASSQGRGEKLFF. The CDR3 DNA follows: TGTGCCAGCAGCCAGGGTCGAGGAGAAAAACTGTTTTTT.

CDR3 DNA: TGTGCCAGCAGTCCAACAGGGGGATCTGATGGCTACACCTTC. Its protein is CASSPTGGSDGYTF. J is TRBJ1-2 and V is TRBV6-1; 8 nucleotides align to TRBD1. The CDR3 is 14 amino acids. With V trimmed by 5 bases and J by 6 bases, 8 bases remained unmatched. Germline V gene data show CDR1 as MNHNS and CDR2 as SASEGT.

This rearrangement joins TRBV2 to TRBJ2-3; perhaps TRBD1 as D (6 bases). V lost 7 bases and J 0 bases, leaving 17 bases between the germline ends. Germline-derived CDR1 and CDR2 are SNHLY and FYNNEI. This CDR3 has 16 amino acids. The CDR3 nucleotides read TGTGCCAGCACTCCAAGGGGGATGGAGAGCACAGATACGCAGTATTTT. As protein: CASTPRGMESTDTQYF.

Only a few counts were recorded for this clone. This chain joins TRBV6-5 and TRBJ2-3; D is unresolved. The CDR3 sequence is 15 residues long. Germline V gene sequence: CDR1 MNHEY, CDR2 SVGAGI. Trimming cost V 6 bases and J 0 bases, with 13 bases left between them. CDR3 DNA sequence: TGTGCCAGCAGCCCTCTATATACTAGCACAGATACGCAGTATTTT. It translates to CASSPLYTSTDTQYF.